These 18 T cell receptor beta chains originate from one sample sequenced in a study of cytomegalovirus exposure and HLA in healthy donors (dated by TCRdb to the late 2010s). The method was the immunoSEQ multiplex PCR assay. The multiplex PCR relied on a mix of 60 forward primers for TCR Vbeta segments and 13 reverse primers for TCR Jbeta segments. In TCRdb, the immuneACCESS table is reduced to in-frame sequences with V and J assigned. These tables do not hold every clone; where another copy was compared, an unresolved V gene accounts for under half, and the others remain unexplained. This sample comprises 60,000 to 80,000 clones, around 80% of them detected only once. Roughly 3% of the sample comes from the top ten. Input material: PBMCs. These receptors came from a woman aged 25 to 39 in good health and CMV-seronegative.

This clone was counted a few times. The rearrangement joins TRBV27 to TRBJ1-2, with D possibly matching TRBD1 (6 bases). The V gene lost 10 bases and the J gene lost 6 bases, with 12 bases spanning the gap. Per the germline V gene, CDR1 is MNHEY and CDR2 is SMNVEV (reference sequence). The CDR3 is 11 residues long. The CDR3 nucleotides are TGTGCCACGTCAGGGGTCCATGGCTACACCTTC. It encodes CATSGVHGYTF.

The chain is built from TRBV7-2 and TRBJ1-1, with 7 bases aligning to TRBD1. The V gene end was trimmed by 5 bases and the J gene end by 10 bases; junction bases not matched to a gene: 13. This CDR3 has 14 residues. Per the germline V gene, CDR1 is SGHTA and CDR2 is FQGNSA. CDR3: CASSPGQRLWGAFF. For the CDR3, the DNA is TGTGCCAGCAGCCCGGGACAGAGGCTGTGGGGAGCTTTCTTT.

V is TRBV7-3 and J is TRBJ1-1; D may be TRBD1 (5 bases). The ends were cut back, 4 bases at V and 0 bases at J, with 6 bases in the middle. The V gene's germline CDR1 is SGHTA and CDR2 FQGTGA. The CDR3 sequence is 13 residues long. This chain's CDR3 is CASSWGMNTEAFF. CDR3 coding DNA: TGTGCCAGCAGCTGGGGCATGAACACTGAAGCTTTCTTT.

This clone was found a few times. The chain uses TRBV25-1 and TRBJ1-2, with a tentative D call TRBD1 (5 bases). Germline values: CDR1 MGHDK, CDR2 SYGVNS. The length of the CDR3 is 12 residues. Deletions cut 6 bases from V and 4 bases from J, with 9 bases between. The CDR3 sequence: CASSVGLYGYTF. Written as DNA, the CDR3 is TGTGCCAGCAGCGTGGGGCTCTATGGCTACACCTTC.

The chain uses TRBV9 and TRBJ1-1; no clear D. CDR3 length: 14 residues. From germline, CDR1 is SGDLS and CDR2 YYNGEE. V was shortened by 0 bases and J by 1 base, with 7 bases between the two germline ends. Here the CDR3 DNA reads TGTGCCAGCAGCGTAGGGCACCCGAACACTGAAGCTTTCTTT. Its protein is CASSVGHPNTEAFF.

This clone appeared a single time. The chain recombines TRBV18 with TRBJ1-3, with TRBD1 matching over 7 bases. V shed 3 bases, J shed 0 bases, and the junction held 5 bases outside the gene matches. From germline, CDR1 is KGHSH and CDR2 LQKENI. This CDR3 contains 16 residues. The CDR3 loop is CASSPTGQSSGNTIYF. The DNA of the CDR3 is TGTGCCAGCTCACCGACGGGACAGAGCTCTGGAAACACCATATATTTT.

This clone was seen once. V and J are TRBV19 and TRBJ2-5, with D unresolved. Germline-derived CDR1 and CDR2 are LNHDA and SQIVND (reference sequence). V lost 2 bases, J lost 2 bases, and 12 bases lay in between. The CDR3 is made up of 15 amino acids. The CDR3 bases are TGTGCCAGTAGTATATCGGGTTTGCGGCAAGAGACCCAGTACTTC. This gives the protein CASSISGLRQETQYF. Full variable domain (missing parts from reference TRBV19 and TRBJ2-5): DGGITQSPKYLFRKEGQNVTLSCEQNLNHDAMYWYRQDPGQGLRLIYYSQIVNDFQKGDIAEGYSVSREKKESFPLTVTSAQKNPTAFYLCASSISGLRQETQYFGPGTRLLVL.

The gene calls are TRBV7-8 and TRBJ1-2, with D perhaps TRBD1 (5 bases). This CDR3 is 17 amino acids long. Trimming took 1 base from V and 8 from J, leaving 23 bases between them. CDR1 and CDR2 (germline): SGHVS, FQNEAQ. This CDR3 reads CASSLGGLVKTRWGYTF. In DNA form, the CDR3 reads TGTGCCAGCAGCTTAGGGGGCCTAGTAAAGACCCGATGGGGCTACACCTTC.

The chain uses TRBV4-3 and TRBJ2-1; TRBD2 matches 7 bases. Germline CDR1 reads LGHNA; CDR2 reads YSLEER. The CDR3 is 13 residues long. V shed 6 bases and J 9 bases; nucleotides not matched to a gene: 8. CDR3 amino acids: CASSIGRTSEQFF. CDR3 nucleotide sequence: TGCGCCAGCAGTATCGGGAGGACGAGTGAGCAGTTCTTC.

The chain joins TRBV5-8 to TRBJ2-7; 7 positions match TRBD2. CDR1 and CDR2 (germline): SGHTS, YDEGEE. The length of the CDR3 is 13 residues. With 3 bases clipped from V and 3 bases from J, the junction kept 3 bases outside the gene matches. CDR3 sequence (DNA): TGTGCCAGCAGCTGGGGGGGGGACTACGAGCAGTACGTC. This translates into CASSWGGDYEQYV.

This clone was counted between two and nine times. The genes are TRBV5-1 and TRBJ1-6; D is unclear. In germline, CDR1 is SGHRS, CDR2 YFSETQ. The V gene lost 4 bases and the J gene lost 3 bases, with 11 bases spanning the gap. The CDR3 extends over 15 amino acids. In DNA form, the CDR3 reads TGCGCCAGCAGCGTGGGCCCCGGCTATAATTCACCCCTCCACTTT. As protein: CASSVGPGYNSPLHF.

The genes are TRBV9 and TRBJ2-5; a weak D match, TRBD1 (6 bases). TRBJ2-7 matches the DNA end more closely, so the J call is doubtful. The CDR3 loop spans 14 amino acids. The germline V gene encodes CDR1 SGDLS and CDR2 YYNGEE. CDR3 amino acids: CASSVTTGPYEQYF. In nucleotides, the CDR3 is TGTGCCAGCAGCGTTACGACAGGCCCCTACGAGCAGTACTTC.

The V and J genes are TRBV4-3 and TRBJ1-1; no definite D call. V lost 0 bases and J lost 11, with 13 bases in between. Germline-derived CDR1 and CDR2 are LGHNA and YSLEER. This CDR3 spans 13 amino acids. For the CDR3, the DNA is TGCGCCAGCAGCCAAGATCTAGGCACGGCGGCTTTCTTT. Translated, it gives CASSQDLGTAAFF.

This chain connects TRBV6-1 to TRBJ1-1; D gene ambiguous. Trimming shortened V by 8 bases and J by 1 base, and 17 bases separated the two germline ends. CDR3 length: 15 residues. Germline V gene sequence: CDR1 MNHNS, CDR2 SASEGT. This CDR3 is CASRPGEVANTEAFF. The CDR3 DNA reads TGTGCCAGCCGACCCGGGGAAGTAGCGAACACTGAAGCTTTCTTT.

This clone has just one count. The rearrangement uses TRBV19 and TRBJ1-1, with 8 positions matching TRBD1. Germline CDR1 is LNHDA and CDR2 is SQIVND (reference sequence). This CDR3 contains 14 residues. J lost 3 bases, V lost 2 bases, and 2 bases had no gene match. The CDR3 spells CASSISRGHTEAFF. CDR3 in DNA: TGTGCCAGTAGTATAAGCAGGGGGCACACTGAAGCTTTCTTT.

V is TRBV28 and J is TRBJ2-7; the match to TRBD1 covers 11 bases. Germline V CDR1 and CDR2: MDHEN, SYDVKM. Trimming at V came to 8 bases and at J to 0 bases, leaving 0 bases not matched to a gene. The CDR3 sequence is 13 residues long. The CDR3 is CASGTGGSYEQYV. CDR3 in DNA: TGTGCCAGCGGGACAGGGGGCTCCTACGAGCAGTACGTC.

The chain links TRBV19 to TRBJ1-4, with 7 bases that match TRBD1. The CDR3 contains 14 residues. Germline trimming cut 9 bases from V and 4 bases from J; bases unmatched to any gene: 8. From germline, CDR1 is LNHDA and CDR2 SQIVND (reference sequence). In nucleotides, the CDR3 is TGTGCCAGCCGGGACAGCGCGAGTAATGAAAAACTGTTTTTT. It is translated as CASRDSASNEKLFF.

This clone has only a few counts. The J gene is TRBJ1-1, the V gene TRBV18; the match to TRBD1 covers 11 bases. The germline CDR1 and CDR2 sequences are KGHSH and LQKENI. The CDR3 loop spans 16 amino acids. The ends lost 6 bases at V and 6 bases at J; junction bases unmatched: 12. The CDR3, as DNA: TGTGCCAGCTCCCGCGGACAGGGGGCGGCGGGAGCTGAAGCTTTCTTT. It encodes CASSRGQGAAGAEAFF.